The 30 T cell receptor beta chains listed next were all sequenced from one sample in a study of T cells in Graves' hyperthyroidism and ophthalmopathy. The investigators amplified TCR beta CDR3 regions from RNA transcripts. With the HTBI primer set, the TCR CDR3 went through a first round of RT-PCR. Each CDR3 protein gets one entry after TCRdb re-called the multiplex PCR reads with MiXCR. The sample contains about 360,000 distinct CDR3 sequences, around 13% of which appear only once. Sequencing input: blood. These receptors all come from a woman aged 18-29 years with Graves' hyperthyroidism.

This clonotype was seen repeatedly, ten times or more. The CDR3 is CASSWTFNQPQHF. Written as DNA, the CDR3 is TGTGCCAGTAGCTGGACATTCAATCAGCCCCAGCATTTT. The chain employs TRBV19 and TRBJ1-5; weak D call: TRBD1 (5 bases). The CDR3 loop spans 13 amino acids. The ends were cut back, 6 bases at V and 3 bases at J, with 9 bases in the middle. Germline V gene data show CDR1 as LNHDA and CDR2 as SQIVND (reference sequence). Complete variable domain (other parts from reference TRBV19 and TRBJ1-5): DGGITQSPKYLFRKEGQNVTLSCEQNLNHDAMYWYRQDPGQGLRLIYYSQIVNDFQKGDIAEGYSVSREKKESFPLTVTSAQKNPTAFYLCASSWTFNQPQHFGDGTRLSIL.

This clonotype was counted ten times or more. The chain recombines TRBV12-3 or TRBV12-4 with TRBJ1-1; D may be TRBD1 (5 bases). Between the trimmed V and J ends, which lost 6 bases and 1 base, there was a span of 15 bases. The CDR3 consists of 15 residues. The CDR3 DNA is TGTGCCAGCAGATGGGGCACCTCCTCGAACACTGAAGCTTTCTTT. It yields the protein CASRWGTSSNTEAFF.

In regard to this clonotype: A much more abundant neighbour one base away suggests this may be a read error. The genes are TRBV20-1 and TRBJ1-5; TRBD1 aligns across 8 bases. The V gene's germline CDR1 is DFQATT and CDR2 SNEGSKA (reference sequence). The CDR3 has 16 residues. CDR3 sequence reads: CSATGGQGMSNQPRHF. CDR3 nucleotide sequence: TGCAGTGCTACCGGCGGACAGGGTATGAGCAATCAGCCCCGGCATTTT.

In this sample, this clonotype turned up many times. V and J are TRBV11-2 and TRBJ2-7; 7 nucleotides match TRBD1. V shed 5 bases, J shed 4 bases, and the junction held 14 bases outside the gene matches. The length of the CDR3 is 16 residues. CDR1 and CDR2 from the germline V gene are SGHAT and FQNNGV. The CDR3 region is CASSVTAGDSRYEQYF. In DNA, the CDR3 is TGTGCCAGCAGCGTAACAGCTGGGGACAGCCGGTACGAGCAGTACTTC.

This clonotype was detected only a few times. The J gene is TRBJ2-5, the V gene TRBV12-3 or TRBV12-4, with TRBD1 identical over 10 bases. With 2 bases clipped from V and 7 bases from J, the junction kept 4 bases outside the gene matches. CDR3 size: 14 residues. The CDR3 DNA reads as TGTGCCAGCAGTTTACGACAGGGGGCCGGGACCCAGTACTTC. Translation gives CASSLRQGAGTQYF.

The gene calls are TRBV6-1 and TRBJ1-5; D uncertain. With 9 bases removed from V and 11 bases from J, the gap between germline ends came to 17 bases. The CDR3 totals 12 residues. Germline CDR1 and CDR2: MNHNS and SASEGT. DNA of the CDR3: TGTGCCAGTCAGGCTCCCGGGAGGGCCCAGCATTTT. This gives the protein CASQAPGRAQHF.

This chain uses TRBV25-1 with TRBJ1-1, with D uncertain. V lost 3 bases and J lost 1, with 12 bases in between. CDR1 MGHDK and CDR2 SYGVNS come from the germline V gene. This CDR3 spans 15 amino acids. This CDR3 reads CASSDRMRSNTEAFF. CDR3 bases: TGTGCCAGCAGTGACCGGATGAGATCGAACACTGAAGCTTTCTTT.

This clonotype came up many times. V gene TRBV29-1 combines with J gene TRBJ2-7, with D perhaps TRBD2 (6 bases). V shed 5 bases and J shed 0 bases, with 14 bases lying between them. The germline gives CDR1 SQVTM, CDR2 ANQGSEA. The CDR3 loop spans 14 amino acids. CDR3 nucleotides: TGCAGCGTTATACCGGGACTTCACTCCTACGAGCAGTACTTC. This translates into CSVIPGLHSYEQYF.

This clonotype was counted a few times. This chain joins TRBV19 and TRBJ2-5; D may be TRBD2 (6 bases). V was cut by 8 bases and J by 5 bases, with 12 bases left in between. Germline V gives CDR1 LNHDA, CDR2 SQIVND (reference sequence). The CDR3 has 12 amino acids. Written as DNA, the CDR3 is TGTGCCAGTGGTTCTGCGGGGGAGACCCAGTACTTC. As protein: CASGSAGETQYF.

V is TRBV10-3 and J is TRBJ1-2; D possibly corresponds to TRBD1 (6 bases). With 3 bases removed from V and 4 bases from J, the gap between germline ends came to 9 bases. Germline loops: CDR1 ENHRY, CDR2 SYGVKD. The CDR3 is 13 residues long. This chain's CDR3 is CAISEVTGYGYTF. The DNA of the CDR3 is TGTGCCATCAGTGAAGTGACAGGCTATGGCTACACCTTC.

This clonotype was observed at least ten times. The CDR3, as DNA: TGTGCCAGCAGCCTAGACGGGAAAGGAACTAATGAAAAACTGTTTTTT. This encodes CASSLDGKGTNEKLFF. The chain couples TRBV9 to TRBJ1-4; D not certain. Germline CDR1 is SGDLS and CDR2 is YYNGEE. The V and J ends lost 4 bases and 1 base respectively, with 14 bases between them. This CDR3 has 16 residues.

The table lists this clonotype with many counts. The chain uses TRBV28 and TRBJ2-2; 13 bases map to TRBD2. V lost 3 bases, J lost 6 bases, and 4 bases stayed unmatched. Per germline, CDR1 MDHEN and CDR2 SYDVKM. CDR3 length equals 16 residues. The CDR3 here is CASSLGLAGSAGELFF. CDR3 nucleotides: TGTGCCAGCAGTTTGGGACTAGCGGGAAGTGCCGGGGAGCTGTTTTTT.

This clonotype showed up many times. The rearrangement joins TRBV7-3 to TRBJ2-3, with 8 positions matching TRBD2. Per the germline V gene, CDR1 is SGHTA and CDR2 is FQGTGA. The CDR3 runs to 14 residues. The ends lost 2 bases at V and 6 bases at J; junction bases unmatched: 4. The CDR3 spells CASSLERGWDTQYF. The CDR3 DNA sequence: TGTGCCAGCAGCTTAGAGCGGGGGTGGGATACGCAGTATTTT.

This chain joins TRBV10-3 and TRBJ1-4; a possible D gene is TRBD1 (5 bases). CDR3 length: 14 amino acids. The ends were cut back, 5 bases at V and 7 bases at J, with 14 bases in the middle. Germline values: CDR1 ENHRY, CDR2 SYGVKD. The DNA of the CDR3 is TGTGCCATCAGTCCCGGGGCAAGGCTTGAAAAACTGTTTTTT. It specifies CAISPGARLEKLFF.

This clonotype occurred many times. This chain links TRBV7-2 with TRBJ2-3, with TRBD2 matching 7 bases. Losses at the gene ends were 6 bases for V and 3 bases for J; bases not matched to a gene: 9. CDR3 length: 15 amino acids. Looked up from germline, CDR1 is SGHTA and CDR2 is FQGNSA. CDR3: CASSPPGGRTDTQYF. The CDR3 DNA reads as TGTGCCAGCAGTCCCCCGGGAGGAAGGACAGATACGCAGTATTTT.

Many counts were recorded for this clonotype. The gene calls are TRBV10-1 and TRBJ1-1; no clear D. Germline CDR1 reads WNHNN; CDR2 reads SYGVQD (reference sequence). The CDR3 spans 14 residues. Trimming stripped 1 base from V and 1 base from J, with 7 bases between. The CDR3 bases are TGCGCCAGCAGTGAGTTTCGGGGGAACACTGAAGCTTTCTTT. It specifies CASSEFRGNTEAFF.

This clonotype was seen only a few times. Written as DNA, the CDR3 is TGTGCCAGCAGTGAAGTTGGGCGGGGGGGCCGAGAGACCCAGTACTTC. Translated, it gives CASSEVGRGGRETQYF. J is TRBJ2-5 and V is TRBV28; 9 bases match TRBD2. CDR1 and CDR2 from the germline V gene are MDHEN and SYDVKM. J lost 4 bases, V lost 5 bases, and 11 bases had no gene match. The CDR3 contains 16 residues.

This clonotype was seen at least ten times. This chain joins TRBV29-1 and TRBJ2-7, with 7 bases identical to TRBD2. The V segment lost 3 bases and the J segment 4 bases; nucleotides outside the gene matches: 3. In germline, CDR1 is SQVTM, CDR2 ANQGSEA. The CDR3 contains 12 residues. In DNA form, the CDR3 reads TGCAGCGTTGAGGGGGGGGGGTACGAGCAGTACTTC. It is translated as CSVEGGGYEQYF.

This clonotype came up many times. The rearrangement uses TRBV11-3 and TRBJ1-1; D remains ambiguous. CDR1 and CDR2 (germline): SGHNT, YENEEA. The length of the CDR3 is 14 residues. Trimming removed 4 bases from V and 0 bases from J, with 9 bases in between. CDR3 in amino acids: CASSSTTVNTEAFF. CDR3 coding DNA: TGTGCCAGCAGCTCGACGACGGTGAACACTGAAGCTTTCTTT.

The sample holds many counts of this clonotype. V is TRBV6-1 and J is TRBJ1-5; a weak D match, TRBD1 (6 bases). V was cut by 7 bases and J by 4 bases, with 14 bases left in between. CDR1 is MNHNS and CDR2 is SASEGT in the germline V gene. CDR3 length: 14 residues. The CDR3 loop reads CASTNRAGNQPQHF. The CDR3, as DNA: TGTGCCAGCACGAACAGGGCGGGGAATCAGCCCCAGCATTTT.

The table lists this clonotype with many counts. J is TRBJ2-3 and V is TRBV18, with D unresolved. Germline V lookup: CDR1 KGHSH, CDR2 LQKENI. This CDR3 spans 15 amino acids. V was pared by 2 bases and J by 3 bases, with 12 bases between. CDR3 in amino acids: CASSPSPAVTDTQYF. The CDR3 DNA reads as TGTGCCAGCTCACCATCCCCGGCTGTAACAGATACGCAGTATTTT.

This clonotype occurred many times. The CDR3 nucleotides read TGTGCCAGCAGTGAGACCCTTAGCTCTGGAAACACCATATATTTT. Protein sequence: CASSETLSSGNTIYF. The chain couples TRBV6-1 to TRBJ1-3; the D is unclear. CDR3 size: 15 residues. Germline V gene sequence: CDR1 MNHNS, CDR2 SASEGT. The V end was cut by 3 bases, the J end by 0 bases, with 9 bases between.

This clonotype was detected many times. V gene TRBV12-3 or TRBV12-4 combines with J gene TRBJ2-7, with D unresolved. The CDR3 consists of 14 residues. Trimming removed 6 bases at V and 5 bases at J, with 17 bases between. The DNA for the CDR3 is TGTGCCAGCAGCCCCTTAAGGACGGTCCACGAGCAGTACTTC. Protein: CASSPLRTVHEQYF.

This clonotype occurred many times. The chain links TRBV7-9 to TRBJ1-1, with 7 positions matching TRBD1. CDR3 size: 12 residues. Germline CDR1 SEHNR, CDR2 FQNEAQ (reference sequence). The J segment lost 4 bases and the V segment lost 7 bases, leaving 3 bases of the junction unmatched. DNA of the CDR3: TGTGCCAGCACCGGGACAGCCACTGAAGCTTTCTTT. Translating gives CASTGTATEAFF. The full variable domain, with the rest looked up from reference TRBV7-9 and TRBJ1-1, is DTGVSQNPRHKITKRGQNVTFRCDPISEHNRLYWYRQTLGQGPEFLTYFQNEAQLEKSRLLSDRFSAERPKGSFSTLEIQRTEQGDSAMYLCASTGTATEAFFGQGTRLTVV.

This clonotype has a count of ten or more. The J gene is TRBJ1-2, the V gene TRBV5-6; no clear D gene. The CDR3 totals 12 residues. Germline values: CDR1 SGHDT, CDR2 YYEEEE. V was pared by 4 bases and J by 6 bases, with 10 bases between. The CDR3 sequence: CASSVTRDGYTF. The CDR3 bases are TGTGCCAGCAGCGTCACTCGGGATGGCTACACCTTC.

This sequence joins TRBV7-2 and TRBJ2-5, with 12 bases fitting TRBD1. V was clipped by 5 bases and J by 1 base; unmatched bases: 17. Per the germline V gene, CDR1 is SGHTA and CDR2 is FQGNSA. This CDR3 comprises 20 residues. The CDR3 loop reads CASSRQGTGGERGSQETQYF. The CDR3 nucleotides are TGTGCCAGCAGCCGCCAGGGGACAGGGGGCGAGCGGGGGAGCCAAGAGACCCAGTACTTC.

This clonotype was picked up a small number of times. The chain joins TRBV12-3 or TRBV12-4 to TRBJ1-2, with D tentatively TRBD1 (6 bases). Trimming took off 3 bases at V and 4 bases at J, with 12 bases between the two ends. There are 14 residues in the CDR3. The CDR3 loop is CASSFGGRAYGYTF. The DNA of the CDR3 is TGTGCCAGCAGTTTCGGGGGGCGCGCCTATGGCTACACCTTC.

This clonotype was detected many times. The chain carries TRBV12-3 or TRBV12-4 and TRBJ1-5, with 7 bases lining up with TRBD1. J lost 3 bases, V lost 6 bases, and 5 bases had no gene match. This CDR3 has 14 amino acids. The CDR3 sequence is CASRRQGTNQPQHF. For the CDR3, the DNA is TGTGCCAGCAGGCGACAGGGTACCAATCAGCCCCAGCATTTT.

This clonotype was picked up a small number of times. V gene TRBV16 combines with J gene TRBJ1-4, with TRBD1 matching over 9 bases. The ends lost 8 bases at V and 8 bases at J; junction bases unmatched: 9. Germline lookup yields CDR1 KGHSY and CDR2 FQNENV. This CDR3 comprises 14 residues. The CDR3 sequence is CASSWTGAGEKLFF. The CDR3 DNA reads TGTGCCAGCTCGTGGACAGGGGCCGGAGAAAAACTGTTTTTT.

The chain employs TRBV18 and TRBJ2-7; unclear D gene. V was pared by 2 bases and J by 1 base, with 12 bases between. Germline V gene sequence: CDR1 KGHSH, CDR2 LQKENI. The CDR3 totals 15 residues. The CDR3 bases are TGTGCCAGCTCACCAGGACGGACCGAATCCTACGAGCAGTACTTC. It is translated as CASSPGRTESYEQYF.